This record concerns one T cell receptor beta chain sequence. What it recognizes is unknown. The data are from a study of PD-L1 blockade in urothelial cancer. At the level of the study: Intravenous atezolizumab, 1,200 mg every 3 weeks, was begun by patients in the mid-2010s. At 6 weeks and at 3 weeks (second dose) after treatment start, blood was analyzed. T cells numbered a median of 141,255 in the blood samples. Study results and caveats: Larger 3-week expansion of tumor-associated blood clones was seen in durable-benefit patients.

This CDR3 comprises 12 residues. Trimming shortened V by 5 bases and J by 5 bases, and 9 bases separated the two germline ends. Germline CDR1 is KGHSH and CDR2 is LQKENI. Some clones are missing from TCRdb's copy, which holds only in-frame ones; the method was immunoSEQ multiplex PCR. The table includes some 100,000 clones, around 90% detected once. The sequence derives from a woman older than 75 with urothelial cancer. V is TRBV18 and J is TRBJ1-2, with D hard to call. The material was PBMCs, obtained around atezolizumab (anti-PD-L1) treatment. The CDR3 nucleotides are TGTGCCAGCTCATCTCAGGAATATGGCTACACCTTC. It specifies CASSSQEYGYTF.